These 24 T cell receptor beta chains were sequenced from one sample in a study of cytomegalovirus exposure and HLA in healthy donors. 60 Vbeta and 13 Jbeta primers were used in PCR. Sequenced by immunoSEQ multiplex PCR; TCRdb stores in-frame clones only, minus some. The sample shows approximately 87,000 clones, 84% of them seen only once. What was sequenced was PBMCs. The receptors here all came from a woman in her late teens or twenties in good health and CMV-seropositive.

The chain combines TRBV7-2 with TRBJ2-1; D call uncertain. The ends were cut back, 1 base at V and 8 bases at J, with 9 bases in the middle. This CDR3 has 13 residues. Germline loops: CDR1 SGHTA, CDR2 FQGNSA. The CDR3 spells CASSLGVGYEQFF. The CDR3 nucleotides read TGTGCCAGCAGCTTAGGGGTCGGGTATGAGCAGTTCTTC.

The chain employs TRBV5-1 and TRBJ1-4, with 7 bases identical to TRBD1. With V trimmed by 5 bases and J by 0 bases, 13 bases remained unmatched. The CDR3 is 18 amino acids. Germline lookup yields CDR1 SGHRS and CDR2 YFSETQ. The CDR3 loop is CASRRRPGTDTTNEKLFF. The CDR3 DNA sequence: TGCGCCAGCAGACGACGACCCGGGACAGACACAACTAATGAAAAACTGTTTTTT.

V usage is TRBV6-5 and J usage is TRBJ1-1; D call uncertain. Germline V CDR1 and CDR2: MNHEY, SVGAGI. This CDR3 contains 16 residues. The V end lost 0 bases, the J end lost 1 base, and 12 bases lay between the germline ends. The CDR3 nucleotides are TGTGCCAGCAGTTACTCACCCCCGGTTCGGAACACTGAAGCTTTCTTT. Its translation is CASSYSPPVRNTEAFF.

The chain couples TRBV6-5 to TRBJ2-3, with D possibly being TRBD2 (5 bases). The germline CDR1 and CDR2 sequences are MNHEY and SVGAGI. The CDR3 is 15 amino acids. V was cut by 2 bases and J by 0 bases, with 9 bases left in between. The CDR3 loop reads CASSYSGPSTDTQYF. The CDR3 DNA reads TGTGCCAGCAGTTACAGCGGACCTAGCACAGATACGCAGTATTTT.

V is TRBV28 and J is TRBJ2-7; maybe TRBD2 (5 bases). Trimming removed 8 bases from V and 4 bases from J, with 15 bases in between. The CDR3 extends over 13 amino acids. Per germline, CDR1 MDHEN and CDR2 SYDVKM. For the CDR3, the DNA is TGTGCCAGCGCAGGCGGGTCCGGGTACGAGCAGTACTTC. It is translated as CASAGGSGYEQYF.

The chain combines TRBV20-1 with TRBJ1-3; possible D gene TRBD1, 5 bases. V dropped 3 bases and J dropped 9 bases, with 9 bases sitting between them. The length of the CDR3 is 11 residues. Germline lookup yields CDR1 DFQATT and CDR2 SNEGSKA (reference sequence). The CDR3 spells CSASGGITIYF. The CDR3 DNA reads as TGCAGTGCTAGCGGGGGGATCACCATATATTTT.

This chain links TRBV27 with TRBJ1-2, with D possibly TRBD1 on 5 matching bases. Trimming shortened V by 2 bases and J by 6 bases, and 16 bases separated the two germline ends. The V gene's germline CDR1 is MNHEY and CDR2 SMNVEV (reference sequence). This CDR3 comprises 15 residues. CDR3 sequence: CASSLIPDGGDGYTF. The CDR3 nucleotides are TGTGCCAGCAGTTTAATCCCGGACGGAGGGGATGGCTACACCTTC.

The chain links TRBV4-1 to TRBJ2-7, with D unclear. V lost 0 bases and J 3 bases, leaving 12 bases between the germline ends. The CDR3 has 15 residues. The germline gives CDR1 MGHRA, CDR2 YSYEKL. The CDR3 DNA reads as TGCGCCAGCAGCCAAGATCTGGGCAGCCTCTACGAGCAGTACTTC. Translation: CASSQDLGSLYEQYF.

V and J are TRBV7-9 and TRBJ2-1; no definite D call. Germline-derived CDR1 and CDR2 are SEHNR and FQNEAQ (reference sequence). There are 14 residues in the CDR3. V lost 7 bases and J lost 0, with 10 bases in between. CDR3 DNA: TGTGCCAGCACGTTAGCTAGCTCCTACAATGAGCAGTTCTTC. It translates to CASTLASSYNEQFF.

In its sample, this clone was seen a few times. The chain recombines TRBV29-1 with TRBJ2-5; 12 positions agree with TRBD2. CDR3 size: 16 residues. Germline CDR1 is SQVTM and CDR2 is ANQGSEA. V dropped 7 bases and J dropped 1; count of bases not matched to a gene: 10. CDR3 residues: CSGLKGLAGLQETQYF. The CDR3 DNA reads as TGCAGCGGGCTCAAAGGACTAGCGGGACTCCAAGAGACCCAGTACTTC.

This chain joins TRBV11-1 and TRBJ2-2; D is ambiguous. CDR3 length: 14 residues. The V and J ends lost 2 bases and 6 bases respectively, with 10 bases between them. Germline-derived CDR1 and CDR2 are SGHAT and FQDESV (reference sequence). The CDR3 spells CASSLPSIAGELFF. CDR3 in DNA: TGTGCCAGCAGCTTACCATCAATTGCCGGGGAGCTGTTTTTT.

This clone was observed once. CDR3 DNA sequence: TGTGCCAGCAGTTTAGGGGGGGGAGTCGCTGAAGCTTTCTTT. It codes for CASSLGGGVAEAFF. The J gene is TRBJ1-1, the V gene TRBV27; tentatively, D is TRBD1 (5 bases). Between the trimmed V and J ends, which lost 2 bases and 6 bases, there was a span of 13 bases. CDR1 MNHEY and CDR2 SMNVEV come from the germline V gene (reference sequence). This CDR3 comprises 14 residues.

CDR3 in DNA: TGTGCCAGCAGCCGGGACTGGAGCGAGCAGTACTTC. Protein sequence: CASSRDWSEQYF. This sequence joins TRBV5-8 and TRBJ2-7; the D gene is possibly TRBD2 (6 bases). This CDR3 has 12 residues. Germline CDR1 is SGHTS and CDR2 is YDEGEE. With 4 bases removed from V and 6 bases from J, the gap between germline ends came to 11 bases.

The genes are TRBV28 and TRBJ2-7, with 13 bases lining up with TRBD2. This CDR3 contains 15 residues. Germline V gene sequence: CDR1 MDHEN, CDR2 SYDVKM. The trim removed 6 bases at V and 2 bases at J, leaving 4 bases unmatched. Here the CDR3 DNA reads TGTGCCAGCAGGGGAGGGACTAGCGGGACCTACGAGCAGTACTTC. Its translation: CASRGGTSGTYEQYF.

V and J are TRBV25-1 and TRBJ2-1; D may be TRBD1 (6 bases). V gave up 2 bases and J gave up 9 bases, with 20 bases separating them. The CDR3 spans 16 residues. Germline CDR1 and CDR2: MGHDK and SYGVNS. The CDR3 protein is CASSEQGTLPRGEQFF. The CDR3, as DNA: TGTGCCAGCAGTGAACAGGGGACCCTCCCAAGGGGTGAGCAGTTCTTC.

Remarks on this clone: This sample includes further DNA sequences coding for the same CDR3. The rearrangement joins TRBV6-5 to TRBJ1-2; a weak D match, TRBD1 (6 bases). Germline CDR1 is MNHEY and CDR2 is SVGAGI. V lost 0 bases, J lost 4 bases, and 6 bases lay in between. This CDR3 contains 13 residues. The CDR3 DNA reads as TGTGCCAGCAGTTACTCAGGGGGCTATGGCTACACCTTC. Its translation: CASSYSGGYGYTF.

The CDR3 spells CASSLRGDTEAFF. CDR3 in DNA: TGTGCCAGCAGTTTGCGGGGAGACACTGAAGCTTTCTTT. The chain has TRBV27 and TRBJ1-1; D not resolved. Germline CDR1 reads MNHEY; CDR2 reads SMNVEV (reference sequence). The V end lost 3 bases, the J end lost 3 bases, and 8 bases lay between the germline ends. CDR3 length: 13 amino acids.

This chain uses TRBV30 with TRBJ2-5; D gene unclear. V lost 7 bases, J lost 2 bases, and 8 bases lay in between. The germline V gene encodes CDR1 GTSNPN and CDR2 SVGIG (reference sequence). This CDR3 has 11 amino acids. The CDR3 loop reads CASSAQETQYF. CDR3 bases: TGTGCCTCAAGCGCACAAGAGACCCAGTACTTC.

J is TRBJ2-6 and V is TRBV7-2; D is unclear. Germline V gene sequence: CDR1 SGHTA, CDR2 FQGNSA. Trimming removed 2 bases from V and 0 bases from J, with 11 bases in between. The CDR3 has 17 amino acids. DNA of the CDR3: TGTGCCAGCAGCTTATCGGTTCGGAGCTCTGGGGCCAACGTCCTGACTTTC. It yields the protein CASSLSVRSSGANVLTF. The full variable domain, completed using reference TRBV7-2 and TRBJ2-6, is GAGVSQSPSNKVTEKGKDVELRCDPISGHTALYWYRQSLGQGLEFLIYFQGNSAPDKSGLPSDRFSAERTGGSVSTLTIQRTQQEDSAVYLCASSLSVRSSGANVLTFGAGSRLTVL.

The rearrangement uses TRBV19 and TRBJ2-5; TRBD1 agrees at 10 bases. The DNA end lines up better with TRBJ2-7; the J call may be wrong. The CDR3 length is 16 residues. The germline V gene has CDR1 LNHDA and CDR2 SQIVND (reference sequence). CDR3 in DNA: TGTGCCAGTAGTCCTACCAAGGACAGGGGGGACTACGAGCAGTACTTC. Protein: CASSPTKDRGDYEQYF.

CDR3 in DNA: TGTGCCACCAGCAGTACCCCGGGACAGACAACAGATACGCAGTATTTT. Translation: CATSSTPGQTTDTQYF. The V gene is TRBV15, the J gene TRBJ2-3; the match to TRBD1 covers 7 bases. Looked up from germline, CDR1 is LNHNV and CDR2 is YYDKDF (reference sequence). The ends lost 3 bases at V and 3 bases at J; junction bases unmatched: 9. The CDR3 consists of 16 residues. The full variable domain, in which reference TRBV15 and TRBJ2-3 provide the parts outside the CDR3, is DAMVIQNPRYQVTQFGKPVTLSCSQTLNHNVMYWYQQKSSQAPKLLFHYYDKDFNNEADTPDNFQSRRPNTSFCFLDIRSPGLGDTAMYLCATSSTPGQTTDTQYFGPGTRLTVL.

This rearrangement joins TRBV29-1 to TRBJ2-5, with D possibly matching TRBD1 (6 bases). Trimming left V 4 bases short and J 0 bases short, with 6 bases between. CDR3 size: 12 residues. Germline CDR1 and CDR2: SQVTM and ANQGSEA. CDR3 in amino acids: CSVGDNQETQYF. DNA of the CDR3: TGCAGCGTTGGGGACAACCAAGAGACCCAGTACTTC. Based on the CDR3 plus reference TRBV29-1 and TRBJ2-5, the full variable domain is SAVISQKPSRDICQRGTSLTIQCQVDSQVTMMFWYRQQPGQSLTLIATANQGSEATYESGFVIDKFPISRPNLTFSTLTVSNMSPEDSSIYLCSVGDNQETQYFGPGTRLLVL.

The chain uses TRBV4-1 and TRBJ2-7; D call uncertain. V was clipped by 1 base and J by 4 bases, with 8 bases between them. In germline, CDR1 is MGHRA, CDR2 YSYEKL. The CDR3 consists of 13 residues. The CDR3 loop is CASSQGVTYEQYF. The CDR3 DNA sequence: TGCGCCAGCAGCCAAGGAGTGACATACGAGCAGTACTTC.

The V and J genes are TRBV2 and TRBJ1-2; D gene ambiguous. CDR3 length: 15 amino acids. Looked up from germline, CDR1 is SNHLY and CDR2 is FYNNEI. V dropped 7 bases and J dropped 4 bases, with 19 bases sitting between them. The DNA of the CDR3 is TGTGCCAGCAATCTGGGTGGAGGGCTTAGCTATGGCTACACCTTC. Translating it yields CASNLGGGLSYGYTF.